These 5 T cell receptor beta chains originate from one sample sequenced in a study of blood T cell repertoires in COVID-19. The protocol was immunoSEQ multiplex PCR, while the TCRdb copy is restricted to in-frame clones and leaves out a portion. The sample lists fewer than 250,000 clones; about nine tenths were seen once. The sequencing sample was made of peripheral blood. The receptors shown here come from a man in his forties or fifties with acute or convalescent COVID-19.

The chain couples TRBV5-4 to TRBJ2-4; 7 nucleotides agree with TRBD1. The CDR3 covers 14 residues. After removal of 4 bases from V and 7 bases from J, the junction contained 8 bases not matched to a gene. Germline V gives CDR1 SGHNT, CDR2 YYREEE (reference sequence). The CDR3 bases are TGTGCCAGCAGCACGACAGGGATTTCGAACATTCAGTACTTC. This encodes CASSTTGISNIQYF.

CDR3 region: CASSLGGTTQETQYF. The CDR3 bases are TGTGCCAGCAGCTTAGGGGGGACAACCCAAGAGACCCAGTACTTC. The chain has TRBV7-7 and TRBJ2-5; D possibly corresponds to TRBD1 (6 bases). Trimming shortened V by 1 base and J by 1 base, and 10 bases separated the two germline ends. The CDR3 totals 15 residues. Germline V gene data show CDR1 as SSHAT and CDR2 as FNYEAQ (reference sequence).

The V gene is TRBV4-1, the J gene TRBJ2-5, with D perhaps matching TRBD2 (6 bases). Trimming left V 0 bases short and J 9 bases short, with 11 bases between. Germline CDR1 reads MGHRA; CDR2 reads YSYEKL. The CDR3 is made up of 13 amino acids. The CDR3 bases are TGCGCCAGCAGCCAAGAGGGACTCCCCCCCCAGTACTTC. Protein product: CASSQEGLPPQYF.

This clone showed up many times. V gene TRBV6-5 combines with J gene TRBJ2-2; D ambiguous. This CDR3 has 13 residues. Germline CDR1 is MNHEY and CDR2 is SVGAGI. V was pared by 4 bases and J by 1 base, with 4 bases between. The CDR3, as DNA: TGTGCCAGCAGTTCAGGGAACACCGGGGAGCTGTTTTTT. It translates to CASSSGNTGELFF.

The gene calls are TRBV6-1 and TRBJ1-2, with a possible D match to TRBD1 (5 bases). Trimming cost V 2 bases and J 5 bases, with 15 bases left between them. From germline, CDR1 is MNHNS and CDR2 SASEGT. CDR3 length: 15 amino acids. Here the CDR3 reads CASSETWGVKYGYTF. The CDR3 DNA sequence: TGTGCCAGCAGTGAAACTTGGGGGGTTAAGTATGGCTACACCTTC.